This TCR beta chain was observed in a study of blood T cell repertoires in COVID-19. Repertoires were generated with immunoSEQ multiplex PCR, while TCRdb's copy carries only in-frame clones and drops some. Altogether more than 300,000 clones are present, approximately 89% being singletons, with the ten largest covering about 0.9%. The CDR3 loop spans 15 amino acids. Germline V lookup: CDR1 LNHDA, CDR2 SQIVND (reference sequence). V lost 5 bases and J 2 bases, leaving 10 bases between the germline ends. A single count supports this clone. Participants classified as exposed had met a COVID-19 case within 2 weeks before study entry.

This receptor was obtained from a middle-aged woman who had been exposed to COVID-19. This chain joins TRBV19 and TRBJ1-6; D unresolved. Sequencing input: PBMCs or T cells enriched from blood (not recorded which). The CDR3 here is CASSAKETYNSPLHF. CDR3 bases: TGTGCCAGTAGTGCTAAGGAGACCTATAATTCACCCCTCCACTTT.